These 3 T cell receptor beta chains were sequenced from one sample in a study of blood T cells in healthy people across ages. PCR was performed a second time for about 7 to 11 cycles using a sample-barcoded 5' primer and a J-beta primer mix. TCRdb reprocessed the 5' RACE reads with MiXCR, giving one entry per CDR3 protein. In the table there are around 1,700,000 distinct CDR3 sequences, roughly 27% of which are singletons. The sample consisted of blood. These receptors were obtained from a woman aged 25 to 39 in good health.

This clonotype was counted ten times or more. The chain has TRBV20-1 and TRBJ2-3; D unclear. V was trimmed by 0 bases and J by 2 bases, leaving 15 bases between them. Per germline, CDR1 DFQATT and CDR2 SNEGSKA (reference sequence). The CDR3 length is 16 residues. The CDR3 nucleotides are TGCAGTGCTAGAGATCCGTCTGGGATAGTCACAGATACGCAGTATTTT. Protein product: CSARDPSGIVTDTQYF.

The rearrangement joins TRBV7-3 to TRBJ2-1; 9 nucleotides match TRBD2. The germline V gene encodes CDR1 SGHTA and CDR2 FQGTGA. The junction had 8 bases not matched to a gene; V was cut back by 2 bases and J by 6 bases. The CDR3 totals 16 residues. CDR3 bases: TGTGCCAGCAGCTTATTAGCGGGGGTAGGGGGCAATGAGCAGTTCTTC. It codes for CASSLLAGVGGNEQFF. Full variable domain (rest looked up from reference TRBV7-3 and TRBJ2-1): GAGVSQTPSNKVTEKGKYVELRCDPISGHTALYWYRQSLGQGPEFLIYFQGTGAADDSGLPNDRFFAVRPEGSVSTLKIQRTERGDSAVYLCASSLLAGVGGNEQFFGPGTRLTVL.

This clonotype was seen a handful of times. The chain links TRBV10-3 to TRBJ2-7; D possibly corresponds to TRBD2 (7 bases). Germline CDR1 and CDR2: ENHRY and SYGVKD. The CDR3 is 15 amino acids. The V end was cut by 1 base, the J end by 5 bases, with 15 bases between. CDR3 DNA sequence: TGTGCCATCAGTGAGTTAGGGGGGGGTATAGACGAGCAGTACTTC. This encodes CAISELGGGIDEQYF.